Listed here are 26 T cell receptor beta chains from one sample, sequenced in a study of blood T cell repertoires in COVID-19. The protocol was immunoSEQ multiplex PCR, while the TCRdb copy is restricted to in-frame clones and leaves out a portion. The table includes fewer than 40,000 clones, 89% detected once. Sequenced material: peripheral blood. Source of these receptors: a human donor in a cohort sampled during active COVID-19.

The genes are TRBV7-2 and TRBJ2-4; possible D gene TRBD1, 6 bases. V lost 2 bases, J lost 2 bases, and 10 bases lay in between. Germline CDR1 reads SGHTA; CDR2 reads FQGNSA. The CDR3 loop spans 15 amino acids. The chain's CDR3 is CASSLLGASKNIQYF. The CDR3 nucleotides read TGTGCCAGCAGCTTATTGGGGGCCTCCAAAAACATTCAGTACTTC.

The rearrangement uses TRBV10-3 and TRBJ1-2; 7 bases agree with TRBD1. Germline CDR1 ENHRY, CDR2 SYGVKD. The CDR3 runs 13 residues. With V trimmed by 5 bases and J by 2 bases, 2 bases remained unmatched. The CDR3 loop is CAISSQGNYGYTF. The CDR3 DNA follows: TGTGCCATCAGTTCACAGGGGAACTATGGCTACACCTTC.

The chain carries TRBV9 and TRBJ2-7; D may be TRBD1 (7 bases). The CDR3 sequence is 14 residues long. The germline V and J ends were trimmed by 4 bases and 5 bases, with 16 bases remaining between them. Germline loops: CDR1 SGDLS, CDR2 YYNGEE. The CDR3 here is CASSNDREEDEQYF. The CDR3 bases are TGTGCCAGCAGCAACGACAGGGAGGAAGACGAGCAGTACTTC.

This clone is judged medium-sized. V usage is TRBV5-1 and J usage is TRBJ2-7; 7 bases agree with TRBD2. This CDR3 region has 15 residues. CDR1 SGHRS and CDR2 YFSETQ come from the germline V gene. Unmatched junction bases numbered 5, after V lost 0 bases and J lost 2 bases. CDR3 protein: CASSLDSRGAYEQYF. Written as DNA, the CDR3 is TGCGCCAGCAGCTTGGACTCCCGGGGGGCCTACGAGCAGTACTTC.

The chain has TRBV29-1 and TRBJ1-5; TRBD1 is a possible D gene (5 bases). Germline-derived CDR1 and CDR2 are SQVTM and ANQGSEA. The CDR3 extends over 12 amino acids. Deletions cut 4 bases from V and 7 bases from J, with 11 bases between. CDR3 residues: CSVGIRGQPQHF. In DNA, the CDR3 is TGCAGCGTTGGGATACGGGGGCAGCCCCAGCATTTT.

This chain joins TRBV7-2 and TRBJ2-1; D perhaps matches TRBD1 (6 bases). Looked up from germline, CDR1 is SGHTA and CDR2 is FQGNSA. Between the trimmed V and J ends, which lost 5 bases and 4 bases, there was a span of 15 bases. This CDR3 has 15 residues. CDR3: CASSKTGTPYNEQFF. The CDR3 DNA is TGTGCCAGCAGCAAAACAGGGACGCCGTACAATGAGCAGTTCTTC.

The rearrangement joins TRBV7-7 to TRBJ1-4, with 10 bases matching TRBD1. Germline CDR1 and CDR2: SSHAT and FNYEAQ (reference sequence). The V and J ends lost 6 bases and 8 bases, in that order; junction bases with no gene match: 9. This CDR3 comprises 15 residues. The CDR3 sequence is CASSSGQGPREKLFF. The CDR3 nucleotides are TGTGCCAGCAGTTCGGGACAGGGGCCGCGGGAAAAACTGTTTTTT.

The genes are TRBV4-3 and TRBJ1-2; the match to TRBD1 covers 7 bases. V dropped 2 bases and J dropped 6; count of bases not matched to a gene: 3. Germline loops: CDR1 LGHNA, CDR2 YSLEER. CDR3 length: 13 amino acids. CDR3 amino acids: CASSQNQGDGYTF. The DNA for the CDR3 is TGCGCCAGCAGCCAAAACCAGGGGGATGGCTACACCTTC.

V and J are TRBV4-2 and TRBJ1-2; D is ambiguous. V shed 1 base and J shed 4 bases, with 10 bases lying between them. CDR1 and CDR2 from the germline V gene are LGHNA and YNFKEQ. This CDR3 region has 14 residues. The CDR3 spells CASSQGNSGYGYTF. The CDR3 DNA is TGTGCCAGCAGCCAAGGAAACTCGGGCTATGGCTACACCTTC.

This clone was seen just once. This sequence joins TRBV7-9 and TRBJ1-2, with 8 bases lining up with TRBD1. Germline V lookup: CDR1 SEHNR, CDR2 FQNEAQ (reference sequence). This CDR3 has 14 residues. The V gene end was trimmed by 6 bases and the J gene end by 7 bases; junction bases not matched to a gene: 10. CDR3 DNA sequence: TGTGCCAGCAGTTTTCAGGGGGCCATCGCTGGCTACACCTTC. Amino acids: CASSFQGAIAGYTF.

V usage is TRBV2 and J usage is TRBJ1-1; 9 bases align to TRBD1. V lost 2 bases to trimming and J lost 1 base; unmatched junction nucleotides: 5. From germline, CDR1 is SNHLY and CDR2 FYNNEI. The CDR3 loop spans 16 amino acids. CDR3 DNA sequence: TGTGCCAGCAGTGAATCCTGGGGACAGGGGAACACTGAAGCTTTCTTT. Protein: CASSESWGQGNTEAFF.

This sequence joins TRBV21-1 and TRBJ1-5; TRBD1 is the table's D call, not checked against the DNA. TRBV21-1 is assigned pseudogene status. The CDR3 totals 13 residues. The CDR3 nucleotides read TGTGCCAGCAGCAAATTCAGGGTTGGGCCCCAGCATTTT. Amino acid sequence: CASSKFRVGPQHF.

J is TRBJ1-5 and V is TRBV6-5; maybe TRBD1 (5 bases). The V gene's germline CDR1 is MNHEY and CDR2 SVGAGI. This CDR3 is 15 amino acids long. The V gene lost 10 bases and the J gene lost 1 base, with 17 bases spanning the gap. CDR3 residues: CATGYAGWSNQPQHF. CDR3 in DNA: TGTGCCACCGGCTATGCAGGGTGGAGCAATCAGCCCCAGCATTTT.

This chain links TRBV6-4 with TRBJ2-1; TRBD1 matches at 7 bases. The germline CDR1 and CDR2 sequences are MRHNA and SNTAGT. The CDR3 extends over 14 amino acids. V lost 0 bases, J lost 9 bases, and 5 bases stayed unmatched. The CDR3 spells CASSDSQGQGEQFF. The CDR3 nucleotides are TGTGCCAGCAGTGACTCACAGGGGCAGGGTGAGCAGTTCTTC.

The J gene is TRBJ2-1, the V gene TRBV5-1; the match to TRBD2 covers 11 bases. The CDR3 length is 16 residues. CDR1 and CDR2 from the germline V gene are SGHRS and YFSETQ. J gave up 10 bases and V 2 bases, and 11 bases lay outside the gene matches. CDR3 DNA: TGCGCCAGCAGCTTAACCGGGACTAGCGGTCTTCAGGAGCAGTTCTTC. Protein: CASSLTGTSGLQEQFF.

In this sample, this clone turned up once. The chain uses TRBV6-2 or TRBV6-3 and TRBJ2-2, with 14 bases lining up with TRBD2. CDR1 and CDR2 (germline): MNHEY, SVGEGT. The CDR3 loop spans 17 amino acids. With V trimmed by 5 bases and J by 5 bases, 7 bases remained unmatched. In nucleotides, the CDR3 is TGTGCCAGCAGTCAGACTAGCGGGAGGGCCGGGACCGGGGAGCTGTTTTTT. It codes for CASSQTSGRAGTGELFF.

This chain connects TRBV14 to TRBJ2-5; 9 bases agree with TRBD1. The CDR3 has 15 amino acids. The V gene's germline CDR1 is SGHDN and CDR2 FVKESK. V lost 1 base, J lost 5 bases, and 5 bases stayed unmatched. CDR3 in amino acids: CASSQVTGGVETQYF. CDR3 bases: TGTGCCAGCAGCCAAGTGACAGGGGGAGTGGAGACCCAGTACTTC.

The chain carries TRBV6-5 and TRBJ2-7, with 7 nucleotides matching TRBD1. The germline V gene has CDR1 MNHEY and CDR2 SVGAGI. Trimming cost V 7 bases and J 9 bases; bases outside gene matches: 15. This CDR3 region has 14 residues. The CDR3 loop reads CASIGPVAGGPQYF. In DNA, the CDR3 is TGTGCCAGCATCGGACCAGTGGCAGGGGGTCCGCAGTACTTC.

The chain carries TRBV19 and TRBJ2-1; 9 bases align to TRBD2. V gave up 4 bases and J gave up 4 bases; unmatched junction bases: 2. CDR3 length: 14 residues. Germline V gene lookup returns CDR1 LNHDA and CDR2 SQIVND (reference sequence). CDR3 loop: CASSTSGVYNEQFF. CDR3 DNA sequence: TGTGCCAGTAGTACTAGCGGGGTTTACAATGAGCAGTTCTTC.

The genes are TRBV3-1 (or the pseudogene TRBV3-2) and TRBJ2-7; 7 positions agree with TRBD1. The V gene end was trimmed by 4 bases and the J gene end by 1 base; junction bases not matched to a gene: 7. CDR3 size: 15 residues. Germline CDR1 is LGHDT and CDR2 is YNNKEL (reference sequence). CDR3 in DNA: TGTGCCAGCAGCCGCTCCTGGACAGGATCCTACGAGCAGTACTTC. This sequence encodes CASSRSWTGSYEQYF.

This clone has only a few counts. In nucleotides, the CDR3 is TGTGCCAGCAGCTTGGGGGAGGGACAGGGCTACGAGCAGTACTTC. This encodes CASSLGEGQGYEQYF. The chain joins TRBV5-8 to TRBJ2-7; the match to TRBD1 covers 9 bases. The germline gives CDR1 SGHTS, CDR2 YDEGEE. There are 15 residues in the CDR3. V shed 0 bases and J 3 bases; nucleotides not matched to a gene: 4.

The chain carries TRBV28 and TRBJ2-7; 9 bases align to TRBD1. Germline V gives CDR1 MDHEN, CDR2 SYDVKM. Trimming at V came to 5 bases and at J to 5 bases, leaving 7 bases not matched to a gene. CDR3 length: 14 residues. CDR3 in amino acids: CASSTHRGQNEQYF. Written as DNA, the CDR3 is TGTGCCAGCAGTACTCACAGGGGGCAGAACGAGCAGTACTTC.

The gene calls are TRBV6-1 and TRBJ1-5; D perhaps matches TRBD1 (5 bases). Germline V gives CDR1 MNHNS, CDR2 SASEGT. Trimming removed 1 base at V and 2 bases at J, with 9 bases between. This CDR3 is built from 15 residues. Here the CDR3 reads CASSEVSRGNQPQHF. CDR3 in DNA: TGTGCCAGCAGTGAAGTTTCCAGGGGCAATCAGCCCCAGCATTTT.

The V call is TRBV6-2 or TRBV6-3, the J call TRBJ2-7, with 8 bases fitting TRBD1. The CDR3 consists of 14 residues. The V gene end was trimmed by 4 bases and the J gene end by 5 bases; junction bases not matched to a gene: 7. The germline V gene has CDR1 MNHEY and CDR2 SVGEGT. CDR3 nucleotide sequence: TGTGCCAGCAGTTCCACAGGGGGATTTGACGAGCAGTACTTC. Protein sequence: CASSSTGGFDEQYF.

This chain connects TRBV4-1 to TRBJ2-3, with 10 bases aligning to TRBD2. After removal of 1 base from V and 3 bases from J, the junction contained 7 bases not matched to a gene. Looked up from germline, CDR1 is MGHRA and CDR2 is YSYEKL. The CDR3 spans 17 residues. The CDR3 nucleotides are TGCGCCAGCAGCCAAGGGTCTAGCGGGAGATGGACAGATACGCAGTATTTT. The encoded protein is CASSQGSSGRWTDTQYF.

This sequence joins TRBV29-1 and TRBJ2-5, with 8 positions matching TRBD1. Germline assignment: CDR1 SQVTM and CDR2 ANQGSEA. V was pared by 2 bases and J by 7 bases, with 12 bases of the junction left unmatched. The CDR3 is made up of 15 amino acids. The CDR3 region is CSVESPDRAGGTQYF. For the CDR3, the DNA is TGCAGCGTTGAATCCCCGGACAGGGCTGGGGGGACCCAGTACTTC.